These T cell receptor beta chains were read from a single sample in a study of cytomegalovirus exposure and HLA in healthy donors. Clones were read by immunoSEQ multiplex PCR, and TCRdb kept only the in-frame ones, dropping some. The sample has about 60,000 clones; 95% to 96% are singletons. Sequenced input: PBMCs. These receptors were collected from a man in his late teens or twenties in good health and CMV-seronegative. Both conserved end residues are part of each CDR3. A D gene is named only where the DNA matches it firmly. Clone size, where shown, is once, few, many, or a class for clones that have expanded.

J gene: TRBJ2-2
V gene: TRBV18
clone size: -
D gene: TRBD1
CDR3 protein: CASSIRQGARTGELFF
CDR3 DNA: TGTGCCAGCTCGATTCGACAGGGGGCGCGGACCGGGGAGCTGTTTTTT

J gene: TRBJ2-5
V gene: TRBV9
clone size: -
D gene: -
CDR3 protein: CASSVGVASPRETQYF
CDR3 DNA: TGTGCCAGCAGCGTAGGTGTTGCGAGTCCGAGGGAGACCCAGTACTTC

J gene: TRBJ2-2
V gene: TRBV23-1
clone size: -
D gene: -
CDR3 protein: CASINWGESCTGELFF
CDR3 DNA: TGCGCCAGCATTAACTGGGGGGAGTCGTGCACCGGGGAGCTGTTTTTT

J gene: TRBJ1-1
V gene: TRBV27
clone size: -
D gene: TRBD1
CDR3 protein: CASSSPSAGGITEAFF
CDR3 DNA: TGTGCCAGCAGTTCCCCAAGTGCAGGGGGAATCACTGAAGCTTTCTTT

J gene: TRBJ2-5
V gene: TRBV7-9
clone size: once
D gene: TRBD2
CDR3 protein: CASSLAISGRSETQYF
CDR3 DNA: TGTGCCAGCAGCTTAGCGATTAGCGGGAGAAGTGAGACCCAGTACTTC

J gene: TRBJ2-2
V gene: TRBV5-1
clone size: -
D gene: TRBD1
CDR3 protein: CASSLFDRANTGELFF
CDR3 DNA: TGCGCCAGCAGCTTGTTTGACAGGGCGAACACCGGGGAGCTGTTTTTT

J gene: TRBJ1-2
V gene: TRBV28
clone size: once
D gene: -
CDR3 protein: CASSLQARGGYGYTF
CDR3 DNA: TGTGCCAGCAGTTTGCAGGCGCGGGGTGGTTATGGCTACACCTTC

J gene: TRBJ2-5
V gene: TRBV6-4
clone size: -
D gene: -
CDR3 protein: CAGNRGFGETQYF
CDR3 DNA: TGTGCCGGAAATCGGGGATTCGGCGAGACCCAGTACTTC

J gene: TRBJ2-1
V gene: TRBV9
clone size: -
D gene: TRBD2
CDR3 protein: CASSVAPGPSGNEQFF
CDR3 DNA: TGTGCCAGCAGCGTAGCTCCTGGTCCTAGCGGGAATGAGCAGTTCTTC

J gene: TRBJ1-1
V gene: TRBV28
clone size: -
D gene: TRBD1
CDR3 protein: CASSDRGPKGAFF
CDR3 DNA: TGTGCCAGCAGTGACAGGGGCCCCAAGGGAGCTTTCTTT

J gene: TRBJ2-5
V gene: TRBV4-3
clone size: -
D gene: TRBD1
CDR3 protein: CASSQIWTGGETQYF
CDR3 DNA: TGCGCCAGCAGCCAAATTTGGACAGGGGGGGAGACCCAGTACTTC

J gene: TRBJ2-7
V gene: TRBV5-6
clone size: -
D gene: TRBD1
CDR3 protein: CASSSAGTESSYEQYF
CDR3 DNA: TGTGCCAGCAGCTCAGCCGGGACAGAGAGCTCCTACGAGCAGTACTTC

J gene: TRBJ2-6
V gene: TRBV27
clone size: -
D gene: TRBD1
CDR3 protein: CASGQGVNSGANVLTF
CDR3 DNA: TGTGCCAGCGGACAGGGGGTAAACTCTGGGGCCAACGTCCTGACTTTC

J gene: TRBJ2-1
V gene: TRBV9
clone size: -
D gene: TRBD2
CDR3 protein: CASSLSSGRPGNEQFF
CDR3 DNA: TGTGCCAGCAGCTTGTCAAGCGGGAGGCCCGGCAATGAGCAGTTCTTC

J gene: TRBJ2-1
V gene: TRBV6-1
clone size: -
D gene: TRBD1
CDR3 protein: CASSVRDRGSNEQFF
CDR3 DNA: TGTGCCAGCAGTGTACGGGACAGGGGTAGCAATGAGCAGTTCTTC

J gene: TRBJ2-5
V gene: TRBV6-1
clone size: -
D gene: TRBD2
CDR3 protein: CASSEQGSGRDIETQYF
CDR3 DNA: TGTGCCAGCAGTGAACAGGGTTCTGGGAGGGATATAGAGACCCAGTACTTC

J gene: TRBJ2-7
V gene: TRBV7-8
clone size: -
D gene: TRBD1
CDR3 protein: CASSPRQGTYEQYF
CDR3 DNA: TGTGCCAGCAGCCCAAGACAGGGGACCTACGAGCAGTACTTC

J gene: TRBJ2-7
V gene: TRBV4-2
clone size: -
D gene: -
CDR3 protein: CASSQENQVPSYEQYF
CDR3 DNA: TGTGCCAGCAGCCAAGAAAACCAGGTCCCCTCCTACGAGCAGTACTTC

J gene: TRBJ2-7
V gene: TRBV11-1
clone size: -
D gene: -
CDR3 protein: CASSFAGLPIEQYF
CDR3 DNA: TGTGCCAGCAGCTTCGCAGGGCTCCCGATCGAGCAGTACTTC

J gene: TRBJ2-1
V gene: TRBV4-1
clone size: -
D gene: TRBD2
CDR3 protein: CASSPLSGSSYNEQFF
CDR3 DNA: TGCGCCAGCAGCCCCCTTAGCGGGAGCTCCTACAATGAGCAGTTCTTC

J gene: TRBJ2-2
V gene: TRBV29-1
clone size: -
D gene: -
CDR3 protein: CSVETGNTGELFF
CDR3 DNA: TGCAGCGTTGAGACAGGGAACACCGGGGAGCTGTTTTTT

J gene: TRBJ2-7
V gene: TRBV5-6
clone size: few
D gene: -
CDR3 protein: CASSSNLRGLGSYEQYF
CDR3 DNA: TGTGCCAGCAGCTCTAACTTAAGGGGACTCGGCTCCTACGAGCAGTACTTC

J gene: TRBJ1-4
V gene: TRBV6-1
clone size: -
D gene: -
CDR3 protein: CASIRGFNEKLFF
CDR3 DNA: TGTGCCAGCATCAGGGGCTTTAATGAAAAACTGTTTTTT

J gene: TRBJ2-5
V gene: TRBV5-8
clone size: -
D gene: -
CDR3 protein: CASSLGGSQETQYF
CDR3 DNA: TGTGCCAGCAGCTTGGGCGGCAGCCAAGAGACCCAGTACTTC

J gene: TRBJ1-5
V gene: TRBV30
clone size: -
D gene: TRBD1
CDR3 protein: CAWSGTGNQPQHF
CDR3 DNA: TGTGCCTGGAGTGGGACAGGTAATCAGCCCCAGCATTTT

J gene: TRBJ1-2
V gene: TRBV5-4
clone size: -
D gene: -
CDR3 protein: CASSLETETLNYGYTF
CDR3 DNA: TGTGCCAGCAGCTTGGAAACAGAGACGCTAAACTATGGCTACACCTTC

J gene: TRBJ2-7
V gene: TRBV5-1
clone size: -
D gene: TRBD1
CDR3 protein: CASSSRTGTYEQYF
CDR3 DNA: TGCGCCAGCAGTTCCCGGACAGGGACCTACGAGCAGTACTTC